This TCR beta chain came from a study of T-cell memory formation after mild COVID-19 (dated by TCRdb to the early 2020s). A note on the overall study: TCR sequence clusters from the two donors were largely donor specific. T-cell clones expanding and contracting after mild COVID-19 in two donors were tracked by longitudinal TCRalpha and TCRbeta repertoire sequencing. Two young, previously healthy adult volunteers made up the cohort, one male and one female. The paper's findings and limits, for the study overall: The detection of some responding clones in pre-infection memory suggests that pre-existing cross-reactive memory T cells joined the SARS-CoV-2 response. Contracting CD4+ clones were located mainly in the CM and EM memory subsets, whereas CD8+ clones were found to be enriched in EMRA. Only two mild cases were covered by the study, and larger cohorts that include severe cases with pre-infection samples were considered necessary. Balanced CD4/CD8 phenotypes were observed for clones contracting from day 15 to 85, whereas a bias towards CD4+ was observed for a second wave of clones expanding from day 15 to 37. SARS-CoV-2 specificity of the second-wave clones peaking on day 37 was not confirmed.

Points on this clonotype: It lacks a known antigen. It has no much larger one-base neighbor in the sample; base qualities were not kept.

Unmatched junction bases come to 16, with V trimmed by 5 bases and J by 3 bases. Looking up the germline V gene (reference sequence) yields CDR1 WNHNN and CDR2 SYGVQD. The CDR3 contains 17 residues, cysteine and phenylalanine counted. Solely the CDR3 DNA is kept, with 51 bases framed from the first base. Sequencing instrument: Illumina NovaSeq 6000. cDNA libraries for TCRalpha and TCRbeta were prepared by 5'RACE using constant-segment primers, with sample barcodes and unique molecular identifiers added. RNA was extracted from every sample with Trizol reagent. Libraries were amplified in two PCR steps, with a second sample barcode and Illumina TruSeq adapters added in the second step. The libraries were sequenced on an Illumina NovaSeq using 2 x 150 bp paired-end reads. The study's processing was this. The reads were demultiplexed and collapsed into UMI-guided consensus sequences using migec v1.2.7. Using mixcr v2.1.11, UMI consensuses were aligned to TRA and TRB V and J templates and then assembled into clonotypes. A clonotype was counted as expanded or contracted only if both edgeR and NoisET called the change significant, with noise models trained on biological replicates. For edgeR calls, a false discovery rate-adjusted p below 0.01 and a log2 fold-change threshold of 1 were applied. PCA with hierarchical clustering of max-normalized trajectories of the 1000 most abundant clonotypes was used as exploratory dynamics analysis. Separately sequenced CD4+ and CD8+ repertoires were used to assign the CD4 or CD8 phenotype of responding clones. TCRdb reworked the public reads: Q25 trimming with fastp, MiXCR clone assembly, productive beta chains retained. Entries are consolidated by CDR3 protein sequence, retaining the most common genes and DNA. These V and J calls are TCRdb output, not the study's own analysis. The sample table shows roughly 560,000 distinct CDR3 sequences, and roughly 20% are seen once. Around an eighth of the sample rests with the top ten.

PBMCs were isolated by Ficoll-Paque density gradient centrifugation. The receptor was derived from an adult woman who had mild COVID-19 (a few samples of this study predate the infection). The sample titles of this study are shuffled in the database, so cell type and time point are left out; the donor was told from shared clones. Recombination linked TRBV10-1 to TRBJ2-7; 7 central nucleotides agree with TRBD2. Material: PBMCs or a T cell subset sorted from them (not recorded which). CDR3 sequence: CASSRGARKRGNYEQYF. The DNA sequence is TGCGCCAGCAGTAGAGGGGCCCGAAAGCGGGGAAACTACGAGCAGTACTTC.